One and the same sample provided the 4 T cell receptor beta chains below, sequenced in a study of blood T cell repertoires in COVID-19. Repertoires were generated with immunoSEQ multiplex PCR, while TCRdb's copy carries only in-frame clones and drops some. Of about 250,000 clones listed, roughly 87% are singletons. Sequencing was done on a sample of PBMCs or T cells enriched from blood (not recorded which). These receptors came from a woman in her twenties or thirties with acute COVID-19.

The V gene is TRBV3-1 (or the pseudogene TRBV3-2), the J gene TRBJ2-2; D is perhaps TRBD2 (7 bases). This CDR3 is 14 amino acids long. The V end was cut by 1 base, the J end by 6 bases, with 9 bases between. Germline CDR1 reads LGHDT; CDR2 reads YNNKEL (reference sequence). In nucleotides, the CDR3 is TGTGCCAGCAGCCAAGGGGGGGGCGCCGGGGAGCTGTTTTTT. Translated: CASSQGGGAGELFF.

The DNA for the CDR3 is TGTGCCAGCAGTTTCCTCCCCCTATATAATTCACCCCTCCACTTT. Protein sequence: CASSFLPLYNSPLHF. The chain links TRBV27 to TRBJ1-6; no clear D gene. The germline V and J ends were trimmed by 3 bases and 4 bases, with 10 bases remaining between them. Germline assignment: CDR1 MNHEY and CDR2 SMNVEV (reference sequence). The CDR3 extends over 15 amino acids.

A note on this clone: The same CDR3 also results from other DNA sequences found in this sample. The chain carries TRBV4-1 and TRBJ1-1; tentative D call: TRBD1 (6 bases). CDR3 length: 14 residues. Germline assignment: CDR1 MGHRA and CDR2 YSYEKL. V lost 0 bases and J lost 2, with 7 bases in between. As DNA, the CDR3 is TGCGCCAGCAGCCAAGACAGGGGTAACACTGAAGCTTTCTTT. This translates into CASSQDRGNTEAFF.

This clone was recorded a few times. V usage is TRBV4-2 and J usage is TRBJ2-2; 13 bases are a match to TRBD2. The germline V gene encodes CDR1 LGHNA and CDR2 YNFKEQ. Unmatched junction bases numbered 6, after V lost 4 bases and J lost 4 bases. The CDR3 covers 17 residues. The CDR3 protein is CASSPGLAGEITGELFF. The CDR3 DNA sequence: TGTGCCAGCAGCCCTGGACTAGCGGGGGAGATCACCGGGGAGCTGTTTTTT.